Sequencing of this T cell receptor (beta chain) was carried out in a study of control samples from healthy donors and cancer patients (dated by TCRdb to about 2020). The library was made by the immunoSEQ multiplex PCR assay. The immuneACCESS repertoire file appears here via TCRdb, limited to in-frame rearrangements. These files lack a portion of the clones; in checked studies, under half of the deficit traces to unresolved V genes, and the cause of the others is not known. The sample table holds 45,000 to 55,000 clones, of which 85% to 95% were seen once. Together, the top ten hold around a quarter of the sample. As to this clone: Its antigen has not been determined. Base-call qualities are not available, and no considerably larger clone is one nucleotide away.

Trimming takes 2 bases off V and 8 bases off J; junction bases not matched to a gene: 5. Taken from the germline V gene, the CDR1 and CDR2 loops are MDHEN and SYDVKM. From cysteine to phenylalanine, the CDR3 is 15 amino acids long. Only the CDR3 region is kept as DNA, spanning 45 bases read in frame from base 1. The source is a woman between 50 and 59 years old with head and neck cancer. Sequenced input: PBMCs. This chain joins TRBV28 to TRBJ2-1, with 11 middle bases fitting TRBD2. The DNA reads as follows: TGTGCCAGCAGTTTACCACTAGCGGGAGTCCATGAGCAGTTCTTC. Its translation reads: CASSLPLAGVHEQFF.